This T cell receptor beta chain is from a study of T cell repertoires in cytomegalovirus infection. TCRdb reprocessed the reads with MiXCR, giving one entry per CDR3 protein. This table has roughly 90,000 distinct CDR3 sequences, about 24% appearing once. A note on this clonotype: Its specificity is not known.

In germline, CDR1 is MNHEY, CDR2 SVGEGT. V dropped 2 bases and J dropped 4 bases, with 14 bases sitting between them. The CDR3 has 16 amino acids. Sequences were derived from CD8+ T cells from cultured PBMCs, sampled from culture after CMV antigen stimulation. This clonotype originated in a human donor in good health (CMV status not recorded). Some clones in this sample may be carry-over from other donors' samples. V is TRBV6-2 or TRBV6-3 and J is TRBJ2-2, with D unclear. CDR3 amino acids: CASSYAGPALTGELFF. The CDR3 nucleotides read TGTGCCAGCAGTTACGCCGGTCCCGCACTCACCGGGGAGCTGTTTTTT.